A selection of T cell receptor beta chains follows, all from one sample in a study of CD8 T cells in Susac syndrome. A single record per CDR3 protein comes from TCRdb applying MiXCR to the immunoSEQ multiplex PCR reads. The data show about 160,000 distinct CDR3 sequences, approximately 94% seen once. The sequencing input was CD4+ T cells from PBMCs. Receptors originate from a human donor with multiple sclerosis. Both conserved end residues are part of each CDR3. D genes are given only for firm matches. Clone size appears in some rows only: once, few, many, or a class for an expanded clone.

clone_size: NA; d_call: NA; j_call: TRBJ2-7; v_call: TRBV18; cdr3_length: 11; cdr3_nt: TGTGCCAGCTCAAATCAGATCGAGCAGTACTTC; cdr3_aa: CASSNQIEQYF
clone_size: NA; d_call: TRBD2; j_call: TRBJ2-4; v_call: TRBV6-2/TRBV6-3; cdr3_length: 13; cdr3_nt: TGTGCCAGCAGGGGGAGGGAGCGGGGCATTCAGTACTTC; cdr3_aa: CASRGRERGIQYF
clone_size: few; d_call: NA; j_call: TRBJ1-1; v_call: TRBV19; cdr3_length: 14; cdr3_nt: TGTGCCAGTAGTTCGGCCAGGATGAACACTGAAGCTTTCTTT; cdr3_aa: CASSSARMNTEAFF
clone_size: NA; d_call: NA; j_call: TRBJ1-4; v_call: TRBV4-3; cdr3_length: 15; cdr3_nt: TGCGCCAGCAGCCAAGGAGACCGATTCTCTGAAAAACTGTTTTTT; cdr3_aa: CASSQGDRFSEKLFF
clone_size: few; d_call: TRBD1; j_call: TRBJ2-4; v_call: TRBV6-1; cdr3_length: 15; cdr3_nt: TGTGCCAGCAGGTCTTTTTCGACAGGGAAAAACATTCAGTACTTC; cdr3_aa: CASRSFSTGKNIQYF
clone_size: NA; d_call: TRBD2; j_call: TRBJ2-7; v_call: TRBV6-1; cdr3_length: 17; cdr3_nt: TGTGCCAGCACCCAACGAACCGGGACTAGCACAGCCTACGAGCAGTACTTC; cdr3_aa: CASTQRTGTSTAYEQYF
clone_size: NA; d_call: TRBD1; j_call: TRBJ1-4; v_call: TRBV4-1; cdr3_length: 15; cdr3_nt: TGCGCCAGCAGCCAACAGGACAGGGGGTTAGAAAAACTGTTTTTT; cdr3_aa: CASSQQDRGLEKLFF
clone_size: NA; d_call: NA; j_call: TRBJ2-2; v_call: TRBV4-2; cdr3_length: 15; cdr3_nt: TGTGCCAGCAGCCAACGGGAGTACCTCACCGGGGAGCTGTTTTTT; cdr3_aa: CASSQREYLTGELFF
clone_size: NA; d_call: NA; j_call: TRBJ2-7; v_call: TRBV28; cdr3_length: 11; cdr3_nt: TGTGCCAGCAGTCATTCCCGCGAGCAGTACTTC; cdr3_aa: CASSHSREQYF
clone_size: NA; d_call: NA; j_call: TRBJ2-4; v_call: TRBV20-1; cdr3_length: 14; cdr3_nt: TGCAGTGCTTCAGGCGGGACCGAGATGGACATTCAGTACTTC; cdr3_aa: CSASGGTEMDIQYF
clone_size: NA; d_call: NA; j_call: TRBJ1-2; v_call: TRBV12-3/TRBV12-4; cdr3_length: 12; cdr3_nt: TGTGCCAGCAGTTTGGGGGGAGGTTACGTCTACTTC; cdr3_aa: CASSLGGGYVYF
clone_size: NA; d_call: TRBD1; j_call: TRBJ2-1; v_call: TRBV27; cdr3_length: 17; cdr3_nt: TGTGCCAGCAGTGGGGCCTCCGGGACAGGGTTGTACAATGAGCAGTTCTTC; cdr3_aa: CASSGASGTGLYNEQFF
clone_size: NA; d_call: NA; j_call: TRBJ2-1; v_call: TRBV7-2; cdr3_length: 15; cdr3_nt: TGTGCCAGCAGCTGGAGGCAGGCCTCCTACAATGAGCAGTTCTTC; cdr3_aa: CASSWRQASYNEQFF
clone_size: NA; d_call: TRBD1; j_call: TRBJ1-2; v_call: TRBV28; cdr3_length: 13; cdr3_nt: TGTGCCGTCCAAACAGGGGGCGCGGAGGGCTACACCTTC; cdr3_aa: CAVQTGGAEGYTF
clone_size: few; d_call: NA; j_call: TRBJ2-7; v_call: TRBV25-1; cdr3_length: 13; cdr3_nt: TGTGCCAGCAGTAGTGGGCACGCCTACGAGCAGTACTTC; cdr3_aa: CASSSGHAYEQYF
clone_size: NA; d_call: NA; j_call: TRBJ2-7; v_call: TRBV5-1; cdr3_length: 12; cdr3_nt: TGCGCCAGCAGCTCGGGACTCGACGAGCAGTACTTC; cdr3_aa: CASSSGLDEQYF
clone_size: NA; d_call: NA; j_call: TRBJ1-5; v_call: TRBV5-4; cdr3_length: 13; cdr3_nt: TGTGCCAGCAGTTTGGACGGGGGTAAGCCCCAGCATTTT; cdr3_aa: CASSLDGGKPQHF
clone_size: NA; d_call: NA; j_call: TRBJ2-7; v_call: TRBV4-2; cdr3_length: 10; cdr3_nt: TGTGCCAGCAGCCAAGCCCCACCGAACTTC; cdr3_aa: CASSQAPPNF
clone_size: NA; d_call: TRBD2; j_call: TRBJ2-5; v_call: TRBV5-1; cdr3_length: 15; cdr3_nt: TGCGCCAGCAGCTTGGAGAGCGGGGCTGCAGAGACCCAGTACTTC; cdr3_aa: CASSLESGAAETQYF
clone_size: NA; d_call: NA; j_call: TRBJ2-7; v_call: TRBV6-1; cdr3_length: 13; cdr3_nt: TGTGCCACTACTGACATGCTTACCTCCGAGCAGTACTTC; cdr3_aa: CATTDMLTSEQYF
clone_size: NA; d_call: TRBD1; j_call: TRBJ1-3; v_call: TRBV28; cdr3_length: 15; cdr3_nt: TGTGCCAGCAGTTTCCAAGGACAGGGGCTAGGCACCATATATTTT; cdr3_aa: CASSFQGQGLGTIYF
clone_size: NA; d_call: NA; j_call: TRBJ1-1; v_call: TRBV29-1; cdr3_length: 11; cdr3_nt: TGCAGCGTTGAGTCGACAGGTGAAGCTTTCTTT; cdr3_aa: CSVESTGEAFF
clone_size: once; d_call: NA; j_call: TRBJ2-7; v_call: TRBV7-8; cdr3_length: 15; cdr3_nt: TGTGCCAGCAGCCCTAGGCGGGGAGGCTCCTACGAGCAGTACTTC; cdr3_aa: CASSPRRGGSYEQYF
clone_size: NA; d_call: TRBD2; j_call: TRBJ2-3; v_call: TRBV29-1; cdr3_length: 13; cdr3_nt: TGCAGCGGTCTAGCGGGAGGGGGAGATACGCAGTATTTT; cdr3_aa: CSGLAGGGDTQYF
clone_size: few; d_call: NA; j_call: TRBJ1-1; v_call: TRBV11-1; cdr3_length: 13; cdr3_nt: TGTGCCAGCTCGGGGCGCCGGAACACTGAAGCTTTCTTT; cdr3_aa: CASSGRRNTEAFF
clone_size: once; d_call: NA; j_call: TRBJ2-7; v_call: TRBV10-3; cdr3_length: 15; cdr3_nt: TGTGCCATCATGCCTTTGGGCGGCAGCTCCTACGAGCAGTACTTC; cdr3_aa: CAIMPLGGSSYEQYF
clone_size: NA; d_call: NA; j_call: TRBJ1-2; v_call: TRBV24-1; cdr3_length: 12; cdr3_nt: TGTGCCACCAGTGACGAAAACTATGGCTACACCTTC; cdr3_aa: CATSDENYGYTF
clone_size: NA; d_call: TRBD1; j_call: TRBJ1-5; v_call: TRBV4-3; cdr3_length: 15; cdr3_nt: TGCGCCAGCAGCGAAGGGACAGCTTACAATCAGCCCCAGCATTTT; cdr3_aa: CASSEGTAYNQPQHF
clone_size: few; d_call: NA; j_call: TRBJ1-4; v_call: TRBV5-6; cdr3_length: 14; cdr3_nt: TGTGCCAGCAGCTTGGCAGGGCATCATGAAAAACTGTTTTTT; cdr3_aa: CASSLAGHHEKLFF
clone_size: NA; d_call: TRBD2; j_call: TRBJ2-4; v_call: TRBV20-1; cdr3_length: 16; cdr3_nt: TGCAGTGCCGGTAGTGGTACTAGCGGGAGGGGAAACATTCAGTACTTC; cdr3_aa: CSAGSGTSGRGNIQYF
clone_size: once; d_call: NA; j_call: TRBJ2-1; v_call: TRBV7-9; cdr3_length: 13; cdr3_nt: TGTGCCAGCAGCTTCCGGGTGTACAATGAGCAGTTCTTC; cdr3_aa: CASSFRVYNEQFF
clone_size: NA; d_call: NA; j_call: TRBJ2-3; v_call: TRBV20-1; cdr3_length: 11; cdr3_nt: TGCAGTGCTCCCCAGCAAGATACGCAGTATTTT; cdr3_aa: CSAPQQDTQYF
clone_size: NA; d_call: NA; j_call: TRBJ2-6; v_call: TRBV4-1; cdr3_length: 18; cdr3_nt: TGCGCCAGCAGCCAGGCCCTGGACAGAACCGCTGGGGCCAACGTCCTGACTTTC; cdr3_aa: CASSQALDRTAGANVLTF
clone_size: NA; d_call: TRBD2; j_call: TRBJ2-3; v_call: TRBV13; cdr3_length: 17; cdr3_nt: TGTGCCAGCAGCCCTAGCTTGGGACTAGCTGTGCGGCGGTCGCAGTATTTT; cdr3_aa: CASSPSLGLAVRRSQYF
clone_size: few; d_call: NA; j_call: TRBJ2-7; v_call: TRBV3-1; cdr3_length: 13; cdr3_nt: TGTGCCAGCAGCCAGGGACTCTCCTACGAGCAGTACTTC; cdr3_aa: CASSQGLSYEQYF
clone_size: once; d_call: NA; j_call: TRBJ2-2; v_call: TRBV7-9; cdr3_length: 14; cdr3_nt: TGTGCCAGCAGCTTAAGCAAGTACACCGGGGAGCTGTTTTTT; cdr3_aa: CASSLSKYTGELFF
clone_size: NA; d_call: NA; j_call: TRBJ1-2; v_call: TRBV20-1; cdr3_length: 11; cdr3_nt: TGCAGTGCCCTGGGGAACTATGGCTACACCTTC; cdr3_aa: CSALGNYGYTF
clone_size: NA; d_call: NA; j_call: TRBJ2-7; v_call: TRBV30; cdr3_length: 14; cdr3_nt: TGTGCCTGGAGTGTCGGAGGGAGAGGATACGAGCAGTACTTC; cdr3_aa: CAWSVGGRGYEQYF
clone_size: NA; d_call: TRBD1; j_call: TRBJ1-2; v_call: TRBV4-3; cdr3_length: 14; cdr3_nt: TGCGCCAGCAGCCCCTCGAGACAGGGGAACGGCTACACCTTC; cdr3_aa: CASSPSRQGNGYTF
clone_size: once; d_call: TRBD1; j_call: TRBJ1-1; v_call: TRBV20-1; cdr3_length: 17; cdr3_nt: TGCAGTGCTAGACCTTCCGGGACAGGGCGAGGGCTCACTGAAGCTTTCTTT; cdr3_aa: CSARPSGTGRGLTEAFF
clone_size: NA; d_call: NA; j_call: TRBJ1-1; v_call: TRBV5-1; cdr3_length: 14; cdr3_nt: TGCGCCAGCAGCTTGACCACCGAGGGCACTGAAGCTTTCTTT; cdr3_aa: CASSLTTEGTEAFF
clone_size: once; d_call: NA; j_call: TRBJ1-3; v_call: TRBV18; cdr3_length: 16; cdr3_nt: TGTGCCAGCTCACCAACCCAGGGCGTAGTAACGGACACCATATATTTT; cdr3_aa: CASSPTQGVVTDTIYF
clone_size: NA; d_call: NA; j_call: TRBJ2-1; v_call: TRBV29-1; cdr3_length: 11; cdr3_nt: TGCAGCGTGGAAGGGGTCGATGAGCAGTTCTTC; cdr3_aa: CSVEGVDEQFF
clone_size: NA; d_call: NA; j_call: TRBJ2-1; v_call: TRBV9; cdr3_length: 16; cdr3_nt: TGTGCCAGCAGCGTAGAAGCGAGGAGCTCCTACAATGAGCAGTTCTTC; cdr3_aa: CASSVEARSSYNEQFF
clone_size: NA; d_call: NA; j_call: TRBJ1-1; v_call: TRBV19; cdr3_length: 13; cdr3_nt: TGTGCCAGTAGTTTTCAGGGGATCACTGAAGCTTTCTTT; cdr3_aa: CASSFQGITEAFF
clone_size: NA; d_call: TRBD1; j_call: TRBJ2-5; v_call: TRBV5-4; cdr3_length: 15; cdr3_nt: TGTGCCAGCAGCTCGACAGGGGGCTTGCAAGAGACCCAGTACTTC; cdr3_aa: CASSSTGGLQETQYF
clone_size: NA; d_call: NA; j_call: TRBJ1-1; v_call: TRBV25-1; cdr3_length: 16; cdr3_nt: TGTGCCAGCAGTGATGAGAACAGGCCCGAAGGCACTGAAGCTTTCTTT; cdr3_aa: CASSDENRPEGTEAFF
clone_size: NA; d_call: NA; j_call: TRBJ1-5; v_call: TRBV12-3/TRBV12-4; cdr3_length: 13; cdr3_nt: TGTGCCAGCAGCTCATTTGGCAATCAGCCCCAGCATTTT; cdr3_aa: CASSSFGNQPQHF
clone_size: few; d_call: NA; j_call: TRBJ1-1; v_call: TRBV7-9; cdr3_length: 11; cdr3_nt: TGTGCCAGCAGCCAGGGTCCTGAAGCTTTCTTT; cdr3_aa: CASSQGPEAFF
clone_size: NA; d_call: NA; j_call: TRBJ1-1; v_call: TRBV18; cdr3_length: 15; cdr3_nt: TGTGCCAGCTCACCACCATCCGGCCTGAACACTGAAGCTTTCTTT; cdr3_aa: CASSPPSGLNTEAFF
clone_size: few; d_call: TRBD2; j_call: TRBJ2-4; v_call: TRBV7-9; cdr3_length: 12; cdr3_nt: TGTGCCACCAGCGGGAGGGGTCACATTCAGTACTTC; cdr3_aa: CATSGRGHIQYF
clone_size: once; d_call: NA; j_call: TRBJ1-5; v_call: TRBV15; cdr3_length: 13; cdr3_nt: TGTGCCACCAGCCCGGGGGGGAATCAGCCCCAGCATTTT; cdr3_aa: CATSPGGNQPQHF
clone_size: NA; d_call: NA; j_call: TRBJ2-1; v_call: TRBV30; cdr3_length: 13; cdr3_nt: TGTGCCTGGTCCCCAGGGACCCTCAATGAGCAGTTCTTC; cdr3_aa: CAWSPGTLNEQFF
clone_size: NA; d_call: NA; j_call: TRBJ2-1; v_call: TRBV9; cdr3_length: 17; cdr3_nt: TGTGCCAGCAGCGTCGCTGGGCGTTCCCCGTCTCACAATGAGCAGTTCTTC; cdr3_aa: CASSVAGRSPSHNEQFF
clone_size: NA; d_call: TRBD1; j_call: TRBJ2-7; v_call: TRBV9; cdr3_length: 15; cdr3_nt: TGTGCCAGCAGCGCAGAGGGACAGGCGTCCTACGAGCAGTACTTC; cdr3_aa: CASSAEGQASYEQYF
clone_size: NA; d_call: NA; j_call: TRBJ1-3; v_call: TRBV6-5; cdr3_length: 15; cdr3_nt: TGTGCCAGCAGCTACGGACGAGGGTCTGGAAACACCATATATTTT; cdr3_aa: CASSYGRGSGNTIYF
clone_size: NA; d_call: NA; j_call: TRBJ2-2; v_call: TRBV24-1; cdr3_length: 14; cdr3_nt: TGTGCCACCAGTAGGGACGAGAACACCGGGGAGCTGTTTTTT; cdr3_aa: CATSRDENTGELFF
clone_size: NA; d_call: NA; j_call: TRBJ1-2; v_call: TRBV12-3/TRBV12-4; cdr3_length: 14; cdr3_nt: TGTGCCAGCAGTTTTGAGAGGGGGAACTATGGCTACACCTTC; cdr3_aa: CASSFERGNYGYTF
clone_size: NA; d_call: TRBD2; j_call: TRBJ2-5; v_call: TRBV20-1; cdr3_length: 12; cdr3_nt: TGCAGTGCCAAGATCGGGGGGGAGACCCAGTACTTC; cdr3_aa: CSAKIGGETQYF
clone_size: NA; d_call: NA; j_call: TRBJ2-3; v_call: TRBV24-1; cdr3_length: 15; cdr3_nt: TGTGCCACCAGTGATTACGGGACGGGCACAGATACGCAGTATTTT; cdr3_aa: CATSDYGTGTDTQYF